This paragraph covers one T cell receptor (beta chain) sequence. Antigen: not known. Unique molecular identifiers were incorporated into the prepared TCRbeta library. TCRdb re-derived calls from the PCR reads in MiXCR, one entry per CDR3 protein. In the table there are 84,000 or so distinct CDR3 sequences, 15% to 19% of which are singletons. The entry originates in a study of T-cell reconstitution after alpha-beta-depleted transplantation in children. Study-wide results and limits: The origin of high day-60 TCRbeta diversity in some patients lay in surviving recipient T cells and thymic progenitors. Several hundred expanded graft clones reportedly were the source of alpha-beta T cells about two months after transplant. By one year post-transplant, T-cell counts and diversity largely arose from T cells that were newly produced.

The clonotype was recovered from a male patient aged 2 to 9 who had a stem cell transplant for acute lymphoblastic leukemia, so the T cells may come from the graft donor. The sequencing here drew on PBMCs, mostly from graft donor cells, taken 180 days after TCRalphabeta/CD19-depleted stem cell transplant.

The CDR3 loop reads CASSPRPGDYLTDTQYF. DNA of the CDR3: TGCGCCAGCAGCCCGCGCCCCGGGGACTACCTCACAGATACGCAGTATTTT. The chain has TRBV5-1 and TRBJ2-3, with 7 bases lining up with TRBD2. This CDR3 comprises 17 residues. The germline gives CDR1 SGHRS, CDR2 YFSETQ. After removal of 4 bases from V and 2 bases from J, the junction contained 13 bases not matched to a gene.